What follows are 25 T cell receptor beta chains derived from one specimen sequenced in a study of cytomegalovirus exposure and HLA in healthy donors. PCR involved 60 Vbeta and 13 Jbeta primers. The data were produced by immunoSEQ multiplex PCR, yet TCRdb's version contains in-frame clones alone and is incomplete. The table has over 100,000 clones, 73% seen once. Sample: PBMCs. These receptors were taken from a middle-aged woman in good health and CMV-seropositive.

In DNA, the CDR3 is TGTGCCAGTAGCCTCCCTGGAAACACCATATATTTT. This sequence encodes CASSLPGNTIYF. This rearrangement joins TRBV19 to TRBJ1-3; the D is unclear. Trimming took off 6 bases at V and 2 bases at J, with 5 bases between the two ends. Germline V gene lookup returns CDR1 LNHDA and CDR2 SQIVND (reference sequence). This CDR3 is built from 12 residues.

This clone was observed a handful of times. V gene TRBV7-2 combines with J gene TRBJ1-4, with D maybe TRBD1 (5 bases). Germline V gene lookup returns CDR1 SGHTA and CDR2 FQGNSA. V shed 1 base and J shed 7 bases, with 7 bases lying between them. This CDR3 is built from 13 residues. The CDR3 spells CASSLGGGEKLFF. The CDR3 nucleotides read TGTGCCAGCAGCTTAGGGGGGGGTGAAAAACTGTTTTTT.

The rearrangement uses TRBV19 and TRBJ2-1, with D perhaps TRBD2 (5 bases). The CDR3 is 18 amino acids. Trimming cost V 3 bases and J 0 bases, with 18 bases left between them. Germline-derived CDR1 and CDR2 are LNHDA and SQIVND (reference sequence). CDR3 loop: CASSIDLRTFSSYNEQFF. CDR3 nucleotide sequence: TGTGCCAGTAGTATTGACTTGAGGACTTTTAGCTCCTACAATGAGCAGTTCTTC.

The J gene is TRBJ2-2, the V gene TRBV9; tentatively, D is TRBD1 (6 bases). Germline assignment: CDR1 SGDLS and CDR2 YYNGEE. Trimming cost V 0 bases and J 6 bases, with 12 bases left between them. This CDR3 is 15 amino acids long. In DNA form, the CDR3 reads TGTGCCAGCAGCGTAGCTGACAGGAGTGCCGGGGAGCTGTTTTTT. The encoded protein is CASSVADRSAGELFF.

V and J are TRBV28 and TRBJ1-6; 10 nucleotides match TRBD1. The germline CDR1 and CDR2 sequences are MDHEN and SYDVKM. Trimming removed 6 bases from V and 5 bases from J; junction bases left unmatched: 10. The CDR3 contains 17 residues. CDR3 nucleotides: TGTGCCAGCAGCCTCCCGGCGGGGACAGGGGATAATTCACCCCTCCACTTT. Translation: CASSLPAGTGDNSPLHF.

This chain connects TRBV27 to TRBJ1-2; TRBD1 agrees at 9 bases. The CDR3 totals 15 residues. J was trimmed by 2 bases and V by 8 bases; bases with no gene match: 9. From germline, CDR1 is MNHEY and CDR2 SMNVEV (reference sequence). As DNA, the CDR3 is TGTGCCAGCGGGACGACCGGGACAGGGAACTATGGCTACACCTTC. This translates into CASGTTGTGNYGYTF.

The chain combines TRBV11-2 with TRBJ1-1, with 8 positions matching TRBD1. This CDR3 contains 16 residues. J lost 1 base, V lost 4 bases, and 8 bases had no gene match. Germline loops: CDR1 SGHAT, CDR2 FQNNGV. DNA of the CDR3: TGTGCCAGCAGCTCAGGACAGGGATTAGGGAACACTGAAGCTTTCTTT. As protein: CASSSGQGLGNTEAFF.

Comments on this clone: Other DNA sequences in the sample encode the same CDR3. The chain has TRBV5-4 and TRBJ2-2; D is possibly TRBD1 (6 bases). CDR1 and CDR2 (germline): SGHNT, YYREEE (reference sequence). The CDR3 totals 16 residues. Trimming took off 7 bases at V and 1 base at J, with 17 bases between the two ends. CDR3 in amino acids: CASPLPAGENTGELFF. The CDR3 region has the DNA TGTGCCAGCCCGTTGCCGGCAGGGGAGAACACCGGGGAGCTGTTTTTT.

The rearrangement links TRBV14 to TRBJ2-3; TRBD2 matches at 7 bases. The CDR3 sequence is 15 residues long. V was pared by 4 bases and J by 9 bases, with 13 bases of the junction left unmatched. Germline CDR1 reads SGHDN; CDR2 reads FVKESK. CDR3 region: CASSPARGGGMTQYF. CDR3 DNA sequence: TGTGCCAGCAGCCCGGCCCGCGGGGGTGGGATGACGCAGTATTTT.

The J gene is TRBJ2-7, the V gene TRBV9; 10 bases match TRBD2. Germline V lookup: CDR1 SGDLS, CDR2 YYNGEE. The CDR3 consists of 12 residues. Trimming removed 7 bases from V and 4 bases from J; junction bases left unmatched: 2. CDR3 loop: CASGGLAYEQYF. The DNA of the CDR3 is TGTGCCAGCGGGGGACTAGCGTACGAGCAGTACTTC.

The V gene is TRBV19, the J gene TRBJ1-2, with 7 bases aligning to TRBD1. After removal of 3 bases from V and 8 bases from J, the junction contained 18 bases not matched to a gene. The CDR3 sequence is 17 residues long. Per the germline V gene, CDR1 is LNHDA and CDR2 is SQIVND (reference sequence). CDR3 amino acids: CASSIGPGGSRTQGYTF. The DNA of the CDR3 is TGTGCCAGTAGTATCGGGCCAGGGGGGTCGCGGACGCAGGGCTACACCTTC.

For the CDR3, the DNA is TGTGCCAGCAGTTTATCCAGTACCGGGAGTAGAGGAGGCTACACCTTC. Its protein product is CASSLSSTGSRGGYTF. The chain uses TRBV28 and TRBJ1-2; the D is unclear. The CDR3 loop spans 16 amino acids. Germline V gives CDR1 MDHEN, CDR2 SYDVKM. Trimming removed 1 base from V and 8 bases from J, with 20 bases in between.

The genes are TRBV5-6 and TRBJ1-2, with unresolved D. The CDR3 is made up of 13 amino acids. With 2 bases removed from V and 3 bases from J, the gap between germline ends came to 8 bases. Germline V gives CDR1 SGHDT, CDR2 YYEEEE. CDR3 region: CASSFPQHYGYTF. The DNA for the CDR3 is TGTGCCAGCAGCTTTCCACAGCACTATGGCTACACCTTC.

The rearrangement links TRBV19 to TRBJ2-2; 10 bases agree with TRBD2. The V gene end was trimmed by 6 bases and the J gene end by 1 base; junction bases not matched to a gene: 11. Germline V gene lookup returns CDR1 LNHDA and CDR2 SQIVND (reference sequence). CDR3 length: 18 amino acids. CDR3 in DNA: TGTGCCAGTAGCCCTATTAGATCTAGCGGGGGGAACACCGGGGAGCTGTTTTTT. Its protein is CASSPIRSSGGNTGELFF.

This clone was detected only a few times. In DNA form, the CDR3 reads TGTGCCAGCAGTAACAACATGAACACTGAAGCTTTCTTT. This codes for CASSNNMNTEAFF. The chain couples TRBV6-1 to TRBJ1-1; D is unresolved. In germline, CDR1 is MNHNS, CDR2 SASEGT. Between the trimmed V and J ends, which lost 5 bases and 0 bases, there was a span of 7 bases. The CDR3 is 13 residues long.

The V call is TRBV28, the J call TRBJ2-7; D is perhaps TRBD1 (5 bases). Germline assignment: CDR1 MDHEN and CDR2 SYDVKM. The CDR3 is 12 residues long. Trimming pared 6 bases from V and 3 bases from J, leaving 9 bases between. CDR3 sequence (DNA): TGTGCCAGCAGATCGACAGTCTACGAGCAGTACTTC. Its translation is CASRSTVYEQYF.

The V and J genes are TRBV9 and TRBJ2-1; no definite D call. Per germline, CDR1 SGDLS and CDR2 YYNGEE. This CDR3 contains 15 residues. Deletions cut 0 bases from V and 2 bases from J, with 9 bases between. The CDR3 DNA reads TGTGCCAGCAGCGTAGGAACTCCACCCTACAATGAGCAGTTCTTC. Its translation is CASSVGTPPYNEQFF.

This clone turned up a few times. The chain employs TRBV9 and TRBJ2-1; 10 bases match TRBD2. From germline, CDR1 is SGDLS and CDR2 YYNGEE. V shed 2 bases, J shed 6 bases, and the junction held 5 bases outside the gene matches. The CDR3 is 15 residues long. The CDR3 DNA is TGTGCCAGCAGCGTTCGGCTAGCGGGAGCCAATGAGCAGTTCTTC. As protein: CASSVRLAGANEQFF.

DNA of the CDR3: TGTGCCAGCAGCGCCGGGACTAGCGGGTACGAGCAGTACTTC. Its translation: CASSAGTSGYEQYF. The chain couples TRBV11-2 to TRBJ2-7, with TRBD2 matching 12 bases. Losses at the gene ends were 5 bases for V and 4 bases for J; bases not matched to a gene: 3. The CDR3 spans 14 residues. Germline V gene sequence: CDR1 SGHAT, CDR2 FQNNGV.

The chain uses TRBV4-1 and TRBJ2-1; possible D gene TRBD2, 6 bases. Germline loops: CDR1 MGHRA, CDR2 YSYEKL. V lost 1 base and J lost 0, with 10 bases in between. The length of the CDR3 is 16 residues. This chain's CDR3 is CASSQAQTSSYNEQFF. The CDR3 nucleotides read TGCGCCAGCAGCCAAGCGCAGACTAGCTCCTACAATGAGCAGTTCTTC.

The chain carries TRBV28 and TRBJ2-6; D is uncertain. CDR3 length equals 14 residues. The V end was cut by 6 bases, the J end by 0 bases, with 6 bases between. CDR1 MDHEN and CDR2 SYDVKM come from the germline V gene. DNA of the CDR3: TGTGCCAGCAGGACTTCCTCTGGGGCCAACGTCCTGACTTTC. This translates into CASRTSSGANVLTF.

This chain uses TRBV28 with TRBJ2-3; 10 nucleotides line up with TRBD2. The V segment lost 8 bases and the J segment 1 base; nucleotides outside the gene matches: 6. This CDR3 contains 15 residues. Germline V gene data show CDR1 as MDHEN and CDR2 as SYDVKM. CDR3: CASQSGTSGTDTQYF. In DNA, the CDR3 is TGTGCCAGCCAGTCCGGGACTAGCGGCACAGATACGCAGTATTTT.

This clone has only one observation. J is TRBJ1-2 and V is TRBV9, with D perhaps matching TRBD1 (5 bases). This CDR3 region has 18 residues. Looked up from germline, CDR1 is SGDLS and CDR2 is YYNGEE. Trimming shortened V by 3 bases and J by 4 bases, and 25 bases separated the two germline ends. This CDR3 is CASSAFTLGAGTTYGYTF. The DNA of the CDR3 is TGTGCCAGCAGCGCCTTCACTTTAGGGGCAGGAACCACCTATGGCTACACCTTC.

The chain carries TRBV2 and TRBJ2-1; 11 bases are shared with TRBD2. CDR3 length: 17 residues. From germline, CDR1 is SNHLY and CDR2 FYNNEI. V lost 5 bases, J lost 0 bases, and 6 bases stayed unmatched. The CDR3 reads CASSPGTSGSSYNEQFF. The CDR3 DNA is TGTGCCAGCAGTCCCGGGACTAGCGGAAGCTCCTACAATGAGCAGTTCTTC.

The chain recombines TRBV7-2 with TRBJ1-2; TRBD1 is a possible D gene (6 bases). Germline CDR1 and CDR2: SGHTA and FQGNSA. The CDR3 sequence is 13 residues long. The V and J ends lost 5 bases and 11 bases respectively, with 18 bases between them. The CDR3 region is CASSTRTEFRYTF. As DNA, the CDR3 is TGTGCCAGCAGCACCCGGACAGAGTTCCGATACACCTTC.